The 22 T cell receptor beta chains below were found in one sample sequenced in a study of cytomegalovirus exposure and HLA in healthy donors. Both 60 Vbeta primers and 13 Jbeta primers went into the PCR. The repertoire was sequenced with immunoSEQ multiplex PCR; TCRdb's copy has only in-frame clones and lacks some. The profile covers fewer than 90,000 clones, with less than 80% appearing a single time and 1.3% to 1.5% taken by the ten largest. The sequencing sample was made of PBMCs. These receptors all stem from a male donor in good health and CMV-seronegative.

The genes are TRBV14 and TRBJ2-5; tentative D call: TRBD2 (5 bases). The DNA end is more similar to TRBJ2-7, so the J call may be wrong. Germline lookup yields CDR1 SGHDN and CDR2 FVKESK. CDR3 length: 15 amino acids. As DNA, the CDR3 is TGTGCCAGCAGCCCACGGACGGGGAGCTCCTACGAGCAGTACTTC. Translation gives CASSPRTGSSYEQYF.

Here the CDR3 reads CASLGLGLTTDTQYF. The CDR3 DNA sequence: TGTGCCAGCCTTGGCCTTGGACTAACCACAGATACGCAGTATTTT. The rearrangement links TRBV6-1 to TRBJ2-3; D is possibly TRBD2 (6 bases). The CDR3 is 15 residues long. Germline CDR1 and CDR2: MNHNS and SASEGT. V was cut by 8 bases and J by 2 bases, with 17 bases left in between.

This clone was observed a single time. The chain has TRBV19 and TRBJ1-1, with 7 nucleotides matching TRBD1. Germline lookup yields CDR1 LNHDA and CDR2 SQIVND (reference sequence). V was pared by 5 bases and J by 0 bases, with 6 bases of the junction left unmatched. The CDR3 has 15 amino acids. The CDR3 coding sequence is TGTGCCAGTAGTGCGGACAGGTGGGTGAACACTGAAGCTTTCTTT. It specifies CASSADRWVNTEAFF. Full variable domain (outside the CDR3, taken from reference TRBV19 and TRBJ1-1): DGGITQSPKYLFRKEGQNVTLSCEQNLNHDAMYWYRQDPGQGLRLIYYSQIVNDFQKGDIAEGYSVSREKKESFPLTVTSAQKNPTAFYLCASSADRWVNTEAFFGQGTRLTVV.

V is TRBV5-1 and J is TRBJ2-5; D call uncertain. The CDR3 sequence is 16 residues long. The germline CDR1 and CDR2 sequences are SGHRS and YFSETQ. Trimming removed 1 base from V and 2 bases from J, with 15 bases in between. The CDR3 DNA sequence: TGCGCCAGCAGCTTGACACACAGCCTCGTACAAGAGACCCAGTACTTC. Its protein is CASSLTHSLVQETQYF.

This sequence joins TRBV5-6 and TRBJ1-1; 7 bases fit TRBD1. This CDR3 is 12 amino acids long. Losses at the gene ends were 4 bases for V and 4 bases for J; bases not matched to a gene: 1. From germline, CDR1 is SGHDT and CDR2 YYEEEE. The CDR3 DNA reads TGTGCCAGCAGCGCAGGGGGCACTGAAGCTTTCTTT. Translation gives CASSAGGTEAFF.

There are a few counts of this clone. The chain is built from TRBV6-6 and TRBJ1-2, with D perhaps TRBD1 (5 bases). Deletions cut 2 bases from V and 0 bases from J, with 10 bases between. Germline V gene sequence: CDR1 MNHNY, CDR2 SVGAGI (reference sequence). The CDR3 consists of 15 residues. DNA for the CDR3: TGTGCCAGCAGTTACGGGGGGGATACTAACTATGGCTACACCTTC. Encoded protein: CASSYGGDTNYGYTF.

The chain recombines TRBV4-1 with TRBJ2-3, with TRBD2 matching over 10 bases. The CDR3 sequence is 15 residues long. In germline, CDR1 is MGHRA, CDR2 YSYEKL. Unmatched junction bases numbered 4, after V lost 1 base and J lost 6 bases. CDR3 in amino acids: CASSQASGSGDTQYF. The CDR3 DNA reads TGCGCCAGCAGCCAAGCTAGCGGGAGCGGGGATACGCAGTATTTT.

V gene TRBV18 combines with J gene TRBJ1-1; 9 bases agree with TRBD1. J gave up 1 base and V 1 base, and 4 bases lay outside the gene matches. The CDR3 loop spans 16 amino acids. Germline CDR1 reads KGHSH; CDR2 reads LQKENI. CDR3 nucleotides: TGTGCCAGCTCACCACTGGGACAGGGAGCGAACACTGAAGCTTTCTTT. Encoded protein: CASSPLGQGANTEAFF.

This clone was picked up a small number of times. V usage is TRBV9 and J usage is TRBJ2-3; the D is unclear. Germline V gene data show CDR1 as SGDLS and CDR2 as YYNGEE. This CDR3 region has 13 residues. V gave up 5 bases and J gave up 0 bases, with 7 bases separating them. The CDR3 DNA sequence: TGTGCCAGCAGTCAAACTAGCACAGATACGCAGTATTTT. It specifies CASSQTSTDTQYF.

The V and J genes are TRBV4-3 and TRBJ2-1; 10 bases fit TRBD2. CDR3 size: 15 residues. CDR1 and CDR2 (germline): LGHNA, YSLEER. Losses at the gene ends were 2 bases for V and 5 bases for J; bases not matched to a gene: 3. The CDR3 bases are TGCGCCAGCAGCCAAAGGCTAGCGGGAGACAATGAGCAGTTCTTC. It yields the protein CASSQRLAGDNEQFF.

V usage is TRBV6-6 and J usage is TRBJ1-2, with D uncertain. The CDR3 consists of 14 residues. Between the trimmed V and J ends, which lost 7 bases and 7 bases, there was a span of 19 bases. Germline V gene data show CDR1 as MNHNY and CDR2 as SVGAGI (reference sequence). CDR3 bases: TGTGCCAGCACCAACCTAGGGAGATTCGGTGGCTACACCTTC. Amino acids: CASTNLGRFGGYTF.

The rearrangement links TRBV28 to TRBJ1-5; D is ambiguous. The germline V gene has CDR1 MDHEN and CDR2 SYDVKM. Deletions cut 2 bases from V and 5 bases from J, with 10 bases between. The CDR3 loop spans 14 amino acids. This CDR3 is CASSLVSGDQPQHF. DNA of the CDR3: TGTGCCAGCAGTTTAGTAAGTGGAGATCAGCCCCAGCATTTT.

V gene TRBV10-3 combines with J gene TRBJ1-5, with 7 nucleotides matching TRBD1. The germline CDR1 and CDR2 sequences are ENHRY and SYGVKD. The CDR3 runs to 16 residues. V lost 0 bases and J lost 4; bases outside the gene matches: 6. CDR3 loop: CAISESGRGRNQPQHF. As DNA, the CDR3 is TGTGCCATCAGTGAGTCGGGCAGGGGGAGAAATCAGCCCCAGCATTTT.

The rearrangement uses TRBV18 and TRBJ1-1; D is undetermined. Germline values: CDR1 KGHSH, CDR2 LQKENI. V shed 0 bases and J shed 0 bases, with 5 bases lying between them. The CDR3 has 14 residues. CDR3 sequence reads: CASSPPSVNTEAFF. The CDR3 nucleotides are TGTGCCAGCTCACCACCGTCAGTGAACACTGAAGCTTTCTTT.

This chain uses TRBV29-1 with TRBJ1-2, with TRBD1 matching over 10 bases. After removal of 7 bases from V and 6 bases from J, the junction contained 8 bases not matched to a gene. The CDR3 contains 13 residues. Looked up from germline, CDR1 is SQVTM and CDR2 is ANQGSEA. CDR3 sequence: CSALTDRGNGYTF. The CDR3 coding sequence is TGCAGCGCGCTCACGGACAGGGGGAATGGCTACACCTTC.

Here the CDR3 DNA reads TGTGCCAGCAGCGAGGCGGGGGGCTATGGCTACACCTTC. It is translated as CASSEAGGYGYTF. The chain employs TRBV9 and TRBJ1-2, with D perhaps TRBD1 (5 bases). The V and J ends lost 3 bases and 4 bases respectively, with 10 bases between them. This CDR3 comprises 13 residues. Germline V CDR1 and CDR2: SGDLS, YYNGEE.

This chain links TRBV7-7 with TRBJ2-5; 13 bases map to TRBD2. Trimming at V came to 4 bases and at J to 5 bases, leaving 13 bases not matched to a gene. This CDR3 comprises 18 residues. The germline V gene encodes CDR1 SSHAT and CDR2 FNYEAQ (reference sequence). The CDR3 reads CASSYMGLAGKFGETQYF. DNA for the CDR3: TGTGCCAGCAGCTATATGGGACTAGCGGGAAAGTTTGGGGAGACCCAGTACTTC. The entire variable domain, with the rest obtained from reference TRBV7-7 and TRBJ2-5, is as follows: GAGVSQSPRYKVTKRGQDVTLRCDPISSHATLYWYQQALGQGPEFLTYFNYEAQPDKSGLPSDRFSAERPEGSISTLTIQRTEQRDSAMYRCASSYMGLAGKFGETQYFGPGTRLLVL.

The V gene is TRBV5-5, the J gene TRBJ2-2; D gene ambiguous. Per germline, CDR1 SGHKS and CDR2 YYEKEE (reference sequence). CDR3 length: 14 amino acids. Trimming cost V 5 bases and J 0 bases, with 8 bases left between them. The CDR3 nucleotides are TGTGCCAGCAGAGTGACAACGAACACCGGGGAGCTGTTTTTT. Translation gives CASRVTTNTGELFF.

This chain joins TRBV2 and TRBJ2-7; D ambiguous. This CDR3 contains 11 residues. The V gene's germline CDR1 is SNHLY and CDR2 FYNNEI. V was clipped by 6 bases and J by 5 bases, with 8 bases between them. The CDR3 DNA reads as TGTGCCAGCAGGGTACTGAACGAGCAGTACTTC. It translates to CASRVLNEQYF.

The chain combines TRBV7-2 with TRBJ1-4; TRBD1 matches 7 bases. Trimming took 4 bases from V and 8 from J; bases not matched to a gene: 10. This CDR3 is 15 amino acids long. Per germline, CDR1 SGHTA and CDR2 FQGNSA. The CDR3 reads CASSSGRRGREKLFF. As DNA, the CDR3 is TGTGCCAGCAGCTCTGGGCGAAGGGGGCGAGAAAAACTGTTTTTT.

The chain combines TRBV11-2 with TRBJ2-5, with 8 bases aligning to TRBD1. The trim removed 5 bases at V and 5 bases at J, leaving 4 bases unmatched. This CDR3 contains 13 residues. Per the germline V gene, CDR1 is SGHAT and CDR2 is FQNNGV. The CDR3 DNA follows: TGTGCCAGCAGCCAGGGGGCCGTGGAGACCCAGTACTTC. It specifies CASSQGAVETQYF.

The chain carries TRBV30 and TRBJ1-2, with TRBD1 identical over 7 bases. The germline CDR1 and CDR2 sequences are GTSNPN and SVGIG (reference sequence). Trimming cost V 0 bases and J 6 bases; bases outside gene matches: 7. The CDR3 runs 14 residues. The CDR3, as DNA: TGTGCCTGGAGTGTATCCACGACAGGGAATGGCTACACCTTC. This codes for CAWSVSTTGNGYTF.